These 15 T cell receptor beta chains were all obtained from the same sample, sequenced in a study of OX40 agonist ivuxolimab in advanced cancers. Assay: immunoSEQ multiplex PCR; the TCRdb copy retains only in-frame clones and omits some. This sample has about 75,000 clones, with about 88% found just once. The sample here was CD4+ or CD8+ T cells sorted from blood, taken in a trial of the OX40 agonist ivuxolimab. Receptors originate from an adult with an advanced solid tumor such as melanoma, head and neck, liver or kidney cancer.

This rearrangement joins TRBV28 to TRBJ1-4; D is undetermined. CDR3 length equals 13 residues. Trimming took off 3 bases at V and 8 bases at J, with 10 bases between the two ends. Per germline, CDR1 MDHEN and CDR2 SYDVKM. CDR3 nucleotides: TGTGCCAGCAGTTTCTTAGCCGCGGAAAAACTGTTTTTT. Translation gives CASSFLAAEKLFF.

As to this clone: Other DNA sequences in the same sample also yield this CDR3. The chain recombines TRBV7-6 with TRBJ1-2; 7 bases agree with TRBD1. Trimming at V came to 4 bases and at J to 1 base, leaving 3 bases not matched to a gene. The CDR3 runs 14 residues. Germline V CDR1 and CDR2: SGHVS, FNYEAQ. The CDR3 protein is CASSSQGGNYGYTF. CDR3 bases: TGTGCCAGCAGCTCTCAGGGGGGTAACTATGGCTACACCTTC.

The chain joins TRBV28 to TRBJ2-5; D is ambiguous. The CDR3 is 14 residues long. Germline V gene sequence: CDR1 MDHEN, CDR2 SYDVKM. Trimming cost V 5 bases and J 1 base, with 11 bases left between them. Written as DNA, the CDR3 is TGTGCCAGCAGTCCAACAGTCGTCCAAGAGACCCAGTACTTC. It encodes CASSPTVVQETQYF.

The chain is built from TRBV7-2 and TRBJ2-2; perhaps TRBD2 as D (6 bases). The CDR3 spans 15 residues. V was trimmed by 5 bases and J by 3 bases, leaving 13 bases between them. Looked up from germline, CDR1 is SGHTA and CDR2 is FQGNSA. The CDR3 loop is CASSRIRLDTGELFF. DNA for the CDR3: TGTGCCAGCAGCCGTATACGACTAGACACCGGGGAGCTGTTTTTT.

The chain combines TRBV14 with TRBJ2-7; no firm D call. The CDR3 consists of 14 residues. Germline V gene lookup returns CDR1 SGHDN and CDR2 FVKESK. V lost 0 bases and J 0 bases, leaving 6 bases between the germline ends. The CDR3 sequence is CASSQDLVSYEQYF. The CDR3 DNA reads TGTGCCAGCAGCCAAGATCTCGTCTCCTACGAGCAGTACTTC.

This clone was recorded once. This chain joins TRBV9 and TRBJ2-6; D call uncertain. Germline CDR1 and CDR2: SGDLS and YYNGEE. The CDR3 has 15 amino acids. The V gene lost 0 bases and the J gene lost 4 bases, with 8 bases spanning the gap. The CDR3, as DNA: TGTGCCAGCAGCGTAGCTACAAGAGGGGCCAACGTCCTGACTTTC. Translated, it gives CASSVATRGANVLTF.

About this clone itself: Its ends do not fully match the called genes, so a read error is possible. The CDR3 DNA reads TGCGCTAGCAGCTTGTGGGGGTTCTTAGCGGACTCCTACAATGAGCAGTTCTTC. The encoded protein is CASSLWGFLADSYNEQFF. The V call is TRBV5-1, the J call TRBJ2-1, with D tentatively TRBD2 (6 bases). Per the germline V gene, CDR1 is SGHRS and CDR2 is YFSETQ. This CDR3 is 18 amino acids long.

DNA of the CDR3: TGTGCCAGCTCCTTAGAAGACAGGGGTGGTGAAAAACTGTTTTTT. Amino acid sequence: CASSLEDRGGEKLFF. The gene calls are TRBV18 and TRBJ1-4, with 8 nucleotides matching TRBD1. This CDR3 region has 15 residues. V trimming: 6 bases; J trimming: 7 bases; junction bases outside the gene matches: 10. From germline, CDR1 is KGHSH and CDR2 LQKENI.

The chain recombines TRBV6-5 with TRBJ2-7, with D perhaps given as TRBD1 or TRBD2 (5 bases each). This CDR3 comprises 14 residues. Germline V gives CDR1 MNHEY, CDR2 SVGAGI. V dropped 6 bases and J dropped 2 bases, with 14 bases sitting between them. CDR3 sequence reads: CASSRGDRAYEQYF. The CDR3, as DNA: TGTGCCAGCAGCCGTGGGGACCGAGCCTACGAGCAGTACTTC.

The gene calls are TRBV18 and TRBJ2-1; 9 bases align to TRBD2. With 3 bases clipped from V and 4 bases from J, the junction kept 19 bases outside the gene matches. The CDR3 runs to 20 residues. Germline values: CDR1 KGHSH, CDR2 LQKENI. The CDR3 DNA is TGTGCCAGCTCACCGAGAGGTAGCGGGAGCAGTCGACCTCTTTACAATGAGCAGTTCTTC. Encoded protein: CASSPRGSGSSRPLYNEQFF.

The J gene is TRBJ1-4, the V gene TRBV18, with unresolved D. V gave up 6 bases and J gave up 10 bases, with 12 bases separating them. This CDR3 has 12 residues. Germline CDR1 reads KGHSH; CDR2 reads LQKENI. Written as DNA, the CDR3 is TGTGCCAGCTCGCCGGACGAGGGAAAACTGTTTTTT. The encoded protein is CASSPDEGKLFF.

This sequence joins TRBV2 and TRBJ2-7; 13 bases fit TRBD2. The CDR3 covers 19 residues. Germline V gene lookup returns CDR1 SNHLY and CDR2 FYNNEI. The V segment lost 6 bases and the J segment 4 bases; nucleotides outside the gene matches: 18. Written as DNA, the CDR3 is TGTGCCAGCAGCCTTGGACTAGCGGGAGTCGGAGTTGGATCATACGAGCAGTACTTC. Its protein is CASSLGLAGVGVGSYEQYF.

The chain couples TRBV21-1 to TRBJ2-7; TRBD1 is the table's D call and was not checked against the DNA. TRBV21-1 is a recognized pseudogene. CDR3 size: 14 residues. The CDR3 loop reads CASSKEDRVYEQYF. The CDR3 region has the DNA TGTGCCAGCAGCAAAGAGGACAGGGTATACGAGCAGTACTTC.

The chain employs TRBV28 and TRBJ2-1; either TRBD1 or TRBD2 may fit D (5 bases each). Germline values: CDR1 MDHEN, CDR2 SYDVKM. CDR3 length: 11 residues. With 2 bases removed from V and 14 bases from J, the gap between germline ends came to 10 bases. The CDR3 DNA reads TGTGCCAGCAGTTTAGGGGGAAGAGAGTTCTTC. Protein product: CASSLGGREFF. Combining the CDR3 with reference TRBV28 and TRBJ2-1 gives the whole variable domain DVKVTQSSRYLVKRTGEKVFLECVQDMDHENMFWYRQDPGLGLRLIYFSYDVKMKEKGDIPEGYSVSREKKERFSLILESASTNQTSMYLCASSLGGREFFGPGTRLTVL.

The chain carries TRBV29-1 and TRBJ2-2; D gene uncertain. Germline loops: CDR1 SQVTM, CDR2 ANQGSEA. Trimming left V 4 bases short and J 0 bases short, with 9 bases between. The CDR3 consists of 14 residues. The CDR3 DNA sequence: TGCAGCGTTGTTTTGCTATCGAACACCGGGGAGCTGTTTTTT. This sequence encodes CSVVLLSNTGELFF.